The 29 T cell receptor beta chains below were found in one sample sequenced in a study of blood T cell repertoires in COVID-19. Profiled with immunoSEQ multiplex PCR; TCRdb holds only in-frame clones, not every one. The table has just over 650,000 clones, approximately 90% seen once. The sequenced sample consisted of peripheral blood. The origin of the receptors is a woman between 18 and 29 years old with acute or convalescent COVID-19.

This clone occurred a few times. The rearrangement links TRBV6-4 to TRBJ1-5; a weak D match, TRBD1 (5 bases). The CDR3 covers 16 residues. Trimming shortened V by 11 bases and J by 2 bases, and 22 bases separated the two germline ends. Germline V gene data show CDR1 as MRHNA and CDR2 as SNTAGT. The CDR3 nucleotides are TGTGCCCCGGCGGGGACTCTATTTATTGGCAATCAGCCCCAGCATTTT. This sequence encodes CAPAGTLFIGNQPQHF.

This chain uses TRBV4-1 with TRBJ2-2; 10 nucleotides align to TRBD2. The CDR3 contains 14 residues. Germline V gene sequence: CDR1 MGHRA, CDR2 YSYEKL. After removal of 6 bases from V and 6 bases from J, the junction contained 4 bases not matched to a gene. The chain's CDR3 is CASSYGLAAGELFF. DNA for the CDR3: TGCGCCAGCAGTTACGGACTAGCGGCCGGGGAGCTGTTTTTT.

This clone came up a few times. The chain combines TRBV7-2 with TRBJ1-1; 7 nucleotides agree with TRBD1. V lost 5 bases and J lost 4; bases outside the gene matches: 10. Germline CDR1 is SGHTA and CDR2 is FQGNSA. The CDR3 totals 15 residues. The CDR3 sequence: CASSRTGGYTTEAFF. The CDR3 DNA reads TGTGCCAGCAGCAGGACAGGCGGATATACCACTGAAGCTTTCTTT.

This rearrangement joins TRBV19 to TRBJ1-1; a weak D match, TRBD1 (6 bases). The germline gives CDR1 LNHDA, CDR2 SQIVND (reference sequence). The CDR3 is 13 amino acids. Between the trimmed V and J ends, which lost 6 bases and 7 bases, there was a span of 15 bases. The CDR3 sequence is CASSGGTTGEAFF. CDR3 nucleotides: TGTGCCAGTAGCGGGGGGACAACAGGTGAAGCTTTCTTT.

The rearrangement uses TRBV11-3 and TRBJ2-7; maybe TRBD2 (7 bases). CDR1 is SGHNT, CDR2 YENEEA, per germline. Trimming shortened V by 5 bases and J by 6 bases, and 20 bases separated the two germline ends. This CDR3 has 15 residues. CDR3 residues: CASSPGRGVFSEQYF. CDR3 DNA: TGTGCCAGCAGCCCTGGGAGGGGGGTATTCAGCGAGCAGTACTTC.

This sequence joins TRBV4-2 and TRBJ2-1; 7 nucleotides line up with TRBD2. Trimming took 2 bases from V and 3 from J; bases not matched to a gene: 13. The CDR3 contains 18 residues. Germline V gene data show CDR1 as LGHNA and CDR2 as YNFKEQ. CDR3 sequence (DNA): TGTGCCAGCAGCCAACTACCCCTGCCGGGACTATACTACAATGAGCAGTTCTTC. Translated, it gives CASSQLPLPGLYYNEQFF.

This chain joins TRBV5-1 and TRBJ2-7; D call uncertain. Trimming removed 0 bases at V and 5 bases at J, with 6 bases between. Germline loops: CDR1 SGHRS, CDR2 YFSETQ. The CDR3 is made up of 12 amino acids. The CDR3 is CASSLVAHEQYF. The CDR3 DNA reads TGCGCCAGCAGCTTGGTGGCCCACGAGCAGTACTTC.

This clone occurred a few times. The chain has TRBV4-2 and TRBJ1-5, with a tentative D call TRBD1 (5 bases). The CDR3 runs 15 residues. Trimming removed 0 bases at V and 4 bases at J, with 10 bases between. Germline lookup yields CDR1 LGHNA and CDR2 YNFKEQ. The CDR3 sequence: CASSQDNQGNQPQHF. Here the CDR3 DNA reads TGTGCCAGCAGCCAAGACAACCAGGGAAATCAGCCCCAGCATTTT.

The chain couples TRBV24-1 to TRBJ2-7, with a weak D call TRBD1 (6 bases). Germline loops: CDR1 KGHDR, CDR2 SFDVKD. This CDR3 has 13 residues. V lost 4 bases to trimming and J lost 3 bases, with 9 bases between them. CDR3 coding DNA: TGTGCCACCAGTGACCAGGACAGCTACGAGCAGTACTTC. It specifies CATSDQDSYEQYF.

This clone has a handful of counts. The V call is TRBV19, the J call TRBJ1-2, with D perhaps matching TRBD1 (6 bases). Trimming shortened V by 2 bases and J by 2 bases, and 12 bases separated the two germline ends. The germline V gene encodes CDR1 LNHDA and CDR2 SQIVND (reference sequence). The CDR3 covers 15 residues. The CDR3 DNA is TGTGCCAGTAGTATAACCGGGGACACCAACTATGGCTACACCTTC. It encodes CASSITGDTNYGYTF.

As to this clone: Other DNA sequences of this sample code for an identical CDR3. The chain has TRBV4-3 and TRBJ1-2, with D hard to call. Per germline, CDR1 LGHNA and CDR2 YSLEER. The CDR3 extends over 13 amino acids. With 1 base removed from V and 5 bases from J, the gap between germline ends came to 8 bases. CDR3 sequence reads: CASSQGGGYGYTF. CDR3 DNA: TGCGCCAGCAGCCAAGGAGGCGGGTATGGCTACACCTTC.

The CDR3 spells CASSVRTTGTGNTIYF. CDR3 nucleotide sequence: TGTGCCAGCAGCGTACGTACGACAGGAACTGGAAACACCATATATTTT. V and J are TRBV7-8 and TRBJ1-3, with D perhaps TRBD1 (6 bases). This CDR3 comprises 16 residues. V was trimmed by 5 bases and J by 2 bases, leaving 16 bases between them. Germline lookup yields CDR1 SGHVS and CDR2 FQNEAQ.

As concerns this clone: This same CDR3 is encoded by further DNA sequences in the sample. V is TRBV5-1 and J is TRBJ1-1; D gene uncertain. V was trimmed by 4 bases and J by 3 bases, leaving 10 bases between them. CDR1 and CDR2 (germline): SGHRS, YFSETQ. The CDR3 extends over 13 amino acids. The CDR3 nucleotides are TGCGCCAGCAGCCTCTTCGGGGACACTGAAGCTTTCTTT. Translated, it gives CASSLFGDTEAFF.

The DNA of the CDR3 is TGTGCCAGCAGCGTCCGGGATAATTCACCCCTCCACTTT. Residues: CASSVRDNSPLHF. This chain connects TRBV9 to TRBJ1-6; D uncertain. Germline values: CDR1 SGDLS, CDR2 YYNGEE. The V end lost 2 bases, the J end lost 5 bases, and 5 bases lay between the germline ends. The CDR3 covers 13 residues. Full variable domain (remainder filled in from reference TRBV9 and TRBJ1-6): DSGVTQTPKHLITATGQRVTLRCSPRSGDLSVYWYQQSLDQGLQFLIQYYNGEERAKGNILERFSAQQFPDLHSELNLSSLELGDSALYFCASSVRDNSPLHFGNGTRLTVT.

The rearrangement links TRBV5-6 to TRBJ1-2; 9 bases line up with TRBD1. The CDR3 is 14 amino acids. CDR1 SGHDT and CDR2 YYEEEE come from the germline V gene. Trimming took 2 bases from V and 4 from J; bases not matched to a gene: 3. The chain's CDR3 is CASSFGTGPYGYTF. CDR3 sequence (DNA): TGTGCCAGCAGCTTCGGGACAGGGCCCTATGGCTACACCTTC.

This clone was recorded only once. The rearrangement links TRBV7-3 to TRBJ1-2; D is possibly TRBD1 (5 bases). Trimming removed 5 bases at V and 8 bases at J, with 15 bases between. Germline V gives CDR1 SGHTA, CDR2 FQGTGA. The CDR3 contains 13 residues. CDR3 DNA: TGTGCCAGCAGCCCGGACACGGGCCTGGGCTACACCTTC. This codes for CASSPDTGLGYTF.

The V gene is TRBV7-2, the J gene TRBJ2-1; weak D call: TRBD1 (5 bases). Germline CDR1 reads SGHTA; CDR2 reads FQGNSA. CDR3 length equals 16 residues. V shed 1 base and J shed 2 bases, with 12 bases lying between them. The CDR3 DNA sequence: TGTGCCAGCAGCTTAGAATCAGGGATACCCTACAATGAGCAGTTCTTC. Translation gives CASSLESGIPYNEQFF.

The J gene is TRBJ2-7, the V gene TRBV14; D may be TRBD1 (5 bases). This CDR3 spans 16 amino acids. Germline CDR1 SGHDN, CDR2 FVKESK. V lost 4 bases and J 1 base, leaving 17 bases between the germline ends. CDR3 in DNA: TGTGCCAGCAGCCCCCGGCGTCAGGGTGCTTCCTACGAGCAGTACTTC. It yields the protein CASSPRRQGASYEQYF.

In this sample, this clone turned up a few times. This chain links TRBV27 with TRBJ1-6, with D possibly TRBD1 on 5 matching bases. Trimming took off 5 bases at V and 8 bases at J, with 19 bases between the two ends. CDR1 MNHEY and CDR2 SMNVEV come from the germline V gene (reference sequence). The CDR3 extends over 16 amino acids. In DNA form, the CDR3 reads TGTGCCAGCAGTGCCCGACAGCCGGGGACTTATTCACCCCTCCACTTT. It codes for CASSARQPGTYSPLHF.

The chain recombines TRBV5-1 with TRBJ1-6; TRBD1 is a possible D gene (6 bases). CDR1 and CDR2 from the germline V gene are SGHRS and YFSETQ. This CDR3 comprises 16 residues. Trimming pared 0 bases from V and 7 bases from J, leaving 14 bases between. DNA of the CDR3: TGCGCCAGCAGCTTGGGAGGGGGGGCGGAAAATTCACCCCTCCACTTT. Translating gives CASSLGGGAENSPLHF.

There are a few counts of this clone. The chain is built from TRBV6-5 and TRBJ1-5, with TRBD1 identical over 12 bases. CDR1 and CDR2 from the germline V gene are MNHEY and SVGAGI. This CDR3 comprises 15 residues. Unmatched junction bases numbered 7, after V lost 7 bases and J lost 6 bases. The CDR3 spells CASKPGQGARQPQHF. The CDR3 DNA is TGTGCCAGCAAACCGGGACAGGGGGCTCGTCAGCCCCAGCATTTT.

This clone was found once. V and J are TRBV3-1 (or the pseudogene TRBV3-2) and TRBJ2-7; the D is unclear. Germline V lookup: CDR1 LGHDT, CDR2 YNNKEL (reference sequence). This CDR3 region has 13 residues. The V and J ends lost 4 bases and 0 bases respectively, with 7 bases between them. The CDR3 region has the DNA TGTGCCAGCAGCCGAGTTAGCTCCTACGAGCAGTACTTC. It is translated as CASSRVSSYEQYF.

The chain combines TRBV3-1 (or the pseudogene TRBV3-2) with TRBJ2-7; 9 nucleotides line up with TRBD1. The CDR3 is made up of 18 amino acids. V was pared by 2 bases and J by 3 bases, with 14 bases of the junction left unmatched. CDR1 is LGHDT and CDR2 is YNNKEL in the germline V gene (reference sequence). CDR3 loop: CASSQMGNRGHYDYEQYF. As DNA, the CDR3 is TGTGCCAGCAGCCAAATGGGAAACAGGGGGCACTATGACTACGAGCAGTACTTC.

This chain links TRBV5-4 with TRBJ1-4; no firm D call. Germline V CDR1 and CDR2: SGHNT, YYREEE (reference sequence). This CDR3 comprises 15 residues. Deletions cut 4 bases from V and 0 bases from J, with 10 bases between. The CDR3 DNA is TGTGCCAGCAGCCCTGGAGCAGCAACTAATGAAAAACTGTTTTTT. It is translated as CASSPGAATNEKLFF.

V and J are TRBV30 and TRBJ1-1, with 10 positions matching TRBD1. The CDR3 contains 19 residues. Germline CDR1 and CDR2: GTSNPN and SVGIG (reference sequence). The junction had 15 bases not matched to a gene; V was cut back by 0 bases and J by 2 bases. DNA for the CDR3: TGTGCCTGGAGTGTAATATTTGGGGGGCGGGACAGGGGTAACACTGAAGCTTTCTTT. Protein sequence: CAWSVIFGGRDRGNTEAFF.

V is TRBV6-5 and J is TRBJ2-3; 8 bases align to TRBD2. V shed 2 bases and J 4 bases; nucleotides not matched to a gene: 5. The CDR3 length is 15 residues. Per germline, CDR1 MNHEY and CDR2 SVGAGI. The CDR3 DNA follows: TGTGCCAGCAGTTACGGGACTAGTTACGCAGATACGCAGTATTTT. As protein: CASSYGTSYADTQYF.

In its sample, this clone was seen once. The CDR3 DNA reads TGTGCCAGCAGCTTGGGTGAGAATCAGCCCCAGCATTTT. Its protein is CASSLGENQPQHF. The V call is TRBV5-8, the J call TRBJ1-5; D not resolved. This CDR3 comprises 13 residues. Germline V gene data show CDR1 as SGHTS and CDR2 as YDEGEE. V lost 0 bases and J 4 bases, leaving 5 bases between the germline ends.

On this clone: Other DNA sequences of this sample code for an identical CDR3. The chain recombines TRBV5-1 with TRBJ2-3; 7 bases are a match to TRBD1. CDR3 length: 14 residues. V shed 0 bases, J shed 4 bases, and the junction held 2 bases outside the gene matches. Germline V gene lookup returns CDR1 SGHRS and CDR2 YFSETQ. The CDR3 region has the DNA TGCGCCAGCAGCTTGGGACAGGGCGCAGATACGCAGTATTTT. This gives the protein CASSLGQGADTQYF. Supplemented by reference TRBV5-1 and TRBJ2-3, the full variable domain reads KAGVTQTPRYLIKTRGQQVTLSCSPISGHRSVSWYQQTPGQGLQFLFEYFSETQRNKGNFPGRFSGRQFSNSRSEMNVSTLELGDSALYLCASSLGQGADTQYFGPGTRLTVL.

In DNA, the CDR3 is TGTGCCAGCAGTGAAACCGTGGGAGCAGGAAACACCATATATTTT. Residues: CASSETVGAGNTIYF. The chain uses TRBV6-1 and TRBJ1-3; no clear D. The CDR3 runs 15 residues. Germline V gives CDR1 MNHNS, CDR2 SASEGT. V was shortened by 2 bases and J by 4 bases, with 12 bases between the two germline ends.